Reported below is one T cell receptor beta chain. Vbeta (60) and Jbeta (13) primers were used in the PCR. Libraries were prepared by immunoSEQ multiplex PCR; TCRdb keeps only in-frame clonotypes and omits some of them. The sample carries about 130,000 clones, 77% recorded once. This sample was taken from a study of cytomegalovirus exposure and HLA in healthy donors. Germline CDR1 reads SNHLY; CDR2 reads FYNNEI. The CDR3 totals 14 residues. Trimming cost V 3 bases and J 4 bases, with 12 bases left between them. The sequence derives from an older woman in good health and CMV-seronegative. Sequenced: PBMCs. V is TRBV2 and J is TRBJ1-2; D ambiguous. CDR3: CASSDGGSTYGYTF. The DNA for the CDR3 is TGTGCCAGCAGTGACGGCGGCAGCACCTATGGCTACACCTTC.